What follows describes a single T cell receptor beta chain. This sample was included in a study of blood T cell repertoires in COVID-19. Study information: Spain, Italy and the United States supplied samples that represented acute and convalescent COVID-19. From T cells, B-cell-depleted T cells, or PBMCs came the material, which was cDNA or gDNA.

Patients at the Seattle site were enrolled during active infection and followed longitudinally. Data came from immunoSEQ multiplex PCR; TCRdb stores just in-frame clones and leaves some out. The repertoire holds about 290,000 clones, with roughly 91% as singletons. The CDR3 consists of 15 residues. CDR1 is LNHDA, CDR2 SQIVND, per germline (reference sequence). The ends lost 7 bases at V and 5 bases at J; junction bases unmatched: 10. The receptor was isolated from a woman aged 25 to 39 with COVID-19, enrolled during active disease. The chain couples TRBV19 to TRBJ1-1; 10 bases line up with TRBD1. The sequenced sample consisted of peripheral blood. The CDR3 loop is CASTGTGAGGTEAFF. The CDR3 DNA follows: TGTGCCAGTACCGGGACAGGGGCTGGGGGAACTGAAGCTTTCTTT.